This record looks at one T cell receptor (beta chain) sequence and its context. Its antigen has not been determined. Nothing much larger sits one base from this clone, and base qualities are not available. The entry originates in a study of blood T cell repertoires in COVID-19 (dated by TCRdb to about 2020). As for the study more broadly: Samples covering the acute and convalescent phases of COVID-19 were provided by collaborators in the United States, Italy and Spain. The prospective study material was composed of cDNA or gDNA derived from T cells, B-cell-depleted T cells, or PBMCs. Subjects who had been exposed to COVID-19, were actively infected with it, or had recovered from it provided the deeply sampled blood TCRbeta repertoires that made up the dataset. The repertoires were released in a freely available public database intended as a resource for research on the immune response to SARS-CoV-2. Samples came from the ongoing ImmuneRACE study (first 160 participants) plus 1,254 subjects from 6 global collaborators. Sample metadata almost always included a de-identified subject ID, COVID-19 status, age in years and sex. Where available, HLA class I and class II types were obtained from metadata supplied by the sample provider rather than from assay-based typing.

Including cysteine and phenylalanine, the CDR3 has 14 amino acids. Solely the CDR3 DNA is kept, with 42 bases framed from the first base. V gives up 2 bases and J gives up 10 bases, and the segment between their germline ends measures 12 bases. Sequences MNHEY (CDR1) and SMNVEV (CDR2) are obtained from the germline V gene (reference sequence). TCRbeta CDR3 regions were amplified from genomic DNA by means of the immunoSEQ Assay, a bias-controlled multiplex PCR. On the study's bioinformatics: The number of nucleated cells in each sample was estimated from the amplification of reference gene primers within the assay. To quantify the absolute abundance of each unique TCRbeta CDR3 rearrangement, sequence reads were collapsed and filtered. For each sample, productive Simpson clonality was calculated by taking the square root of Simpson's diversity index across productive rearrangements. TCRdb took over this immuneACCESS table, retaining in-frame rearrangements with V and J assigned. Such tables are incomplete; in checked studies, under half of the missing clones stem from an unresolved V gene, and the remainder is unexplained. Clone size and V and J calls were adopted from that table, with D and trimming inferred from the DNA. This sample holds about 120,000 clones; over 75% were observed only once. Together, the top ten hold under 5% of the sample.

What the research found in general, with its limitations: The amount of clinical and demographic metadata varied by source and participant and was provided uncurated.

Collaborating institutions collected whole blood in K2EDTA tubes following their own protocols. For TCRbeta analysis, collaborators shipped samples in one of three forms: frozen whole blood, isolated PBMCs, or DNA extracted from either of those sample types. The sequence joins TRBV27 to TRBJ1-6, with the D gene uncertain. The specimen was peripheral blood. The TCR comes from a man in his sixties with acute or convalescent COVID-19. The bases read TGTGCCAGCAGTTTAACGGGGTCGGGATCACCCCTCCACTTT. The encoded protein is CASSLTGSGSPLHF.